These 22 T cell receptor beta chains were all obtained from the same sample, sequenced in a study of T and B cells in COVID-19 patients. BIOMED2 TRB-A/B primer pools were used in multiplex TRB PCR. TCRdb called the multiplex PCR reads again in MiXCR, with one record for every CDR3 protein. The sample shows approximately 11,000 distinct CDR3 sequences, 33% of them seen only once. From blood, roughly 220-550 ng of genomic DNA served as TRB template. What was sequenced was blood. The source is a human donor with active COVID-19.

The V call is TRBV5-5, the J call TRBJ1-5; D might be TRBD1 (5 bases). Germline V CDR1 and CDR2: SGHKS, YYEKEE (reference sequence). The CDR3 contains 13 residues. V was shortened by 0 bases and J by 11 bases, with 12 bases between the two germline ends. The CDR3 loop reads CASSLGGDLAQHF. The CDR3 DNA sequence: TGTGCCAGCAGCTTGGGGGGGGATTTGGCCCAGCATTTT.

By share of the sample, this clonotype is medium-sized. This chain uses TRBV15 with TRBJ2-7; TRBD1 agrees at 8 bases. With 3 bases clipped from V and 2 bases from J, the junction kept 6 bases outside the gene matches. Germline loops: CDR1 LNHNV, CDR2 YYDKDF (reference sequence). The CDR3 is 15 amino acids. This CDR3 is CATSRGTGGTYEQYF. The CDR3, as DNA: TGTGCCACCAGCAGGGGAACAGGGGGTACCTACGAGCAGTACTTC.

This clonotype is labeled medium-sized. The J gene is TRBJ1-4, the V gene TRBV27, with 7 nucleotides matching TRBD1. The CDR3 runs 15 residues. The germline V gene has CDR1 MNHEY and CDR2 SMNVEV (reference sequence). V lost 5 bases, J lost 4 bases, and 7 bases stayed unmatched. The CDR3 DNA is TGTGCCAGCAGTGCGGGGACAGCCGATAATGAAAAACTGTTTTTT. Translating gives CASSAGTADNEKLFF.

This clonotype rates as medium-sized. The CDR3 reads CASSSTTDTQYF. CDR3 sequence (DNA): TGTGCCAGCAGTTCCACCACAGATACGCAGTATTTT. The chain joins TRBV12-3 or TRBV12-4 to TRBJ2-3; D call uncertain. The CDR3 loop spans 12 amino acids. Trimming took off 4 bases at V and 2 bases at J, with 4 bases between the two ends.

This clonotype was observed a few times. The chain employs TRBV6-5 and TRBJ2-2; D possibly corresponds to TRBD2 (5 bases). Germline V gene lookup returns CDR1 MNHEY and CDR2 SVGAGI. V lost 6 bases and J 4 bases, leaving 12 bases between the germline ends. This CDR3 region has 14 residues. CDR3 sequence reads: CASSREYITGELFF. The CDR3 DNA reads as TGTGCCAGCAGCCGGGAATATATCACCGGGGAGCTGTTTTTT.

Only one count was recorded for this clonotype. The rearrangement links TRBV20-1 to TRBJ2-5; D is uncertain. V lost 2 bases, J lost 4 bases, and 5 bases lay in between. The CDR3 sequence is 11 residues long. In germline, CDR1 is DFQATT, CDR2 SNEGSKA (reference sequence). CDR3 sequence: CSARIVETQYF. CDR3 DNA: TGCAGTGCTAGAATTGTAGAGACCCAGTACTTC.

The rearrangement links TRBV5-4 to TRBJ1-3; D is unclear. This CDR3 is built from 18 residues. Trimming took off 2 bases at V and 0 bases at J, with 18 bases between the two ends. Germline values: CDR1 SGHNT, CDR2 YYREEE (reference sequence). CDR3 coding DNA: TGTGCCAGCAGCTTTTTTCCCCCAACAGTTACCTCTGGAAACACCATATATTTT. Amino acids: CASSFFPPTVTSGNTIYF. Full variable domain (outside the CDR3, taken from reference TRBV5-4 and TRBJ1-3): ETGVTQSPTHLIKTRGQQVTLRCSSQSGHNTVSWYQQALGQGPQFIFQYYREEENGRGNFPPRFSGLQFPNYSSELNVNALELDDSALYLCASSFFPPTVTSGNTIYFGEGSWLTVV.

By frequency in the sample, this clonotype is medium-sized. V and J are TRBV29-1 and TRBJ1-4; 10 bases agree with TRBD1. Germline V gene lookup returns CDR1 SQVTM and CDR2 ANQGSEA. CDR3 length: 15 amino acids. After removal of 3 bases from V and 8 bases from J, the junction contained 9 bases not matched to a gene. This chain's CDR3 is CSVDDRDRGEEKLFF. The CDR3 DNA reads as TGCAGCGTTGACGATCGGGACAGGGGCGAAGAAAAACTGTTTTTT.

The sample holds a few counts of this clonotype. The chain carries TRBV13 and TRBJ1-1; D is perhaps TRBD1 (5 bases). Germline V lookup: CDR1 PRHDT, CDR2 FYEKMQ (reference sequence). CDR3 size: 14 residues. V lost 6 bases and J 3 bases, leaving 14 bases between the germline ends. CDR3 protein: CASSNPPGHTEAFF. The CDR3, as DNA: TGTGCCAGCAGTAACCCCCCAGGGCACACTGAAGCTTTCTTT.

The chain is built from TRBV28 and TRBJ1-6; 7 nucleotides align to TRBD1. The CDR3 loop spans 16 amino acids. Unmatched junction bases numbered 18, after V lost 8 bases and J lost 11 bases. CDR1 and CDR2 (germline): MDHEN, SYDVKM. The DNA of the CDR3 is TGTGCCAGCGTTTCAGGGGGGTTTACCTCGGTCCCACCCCTCCACTTT. This codes for CASVSGGFTSVPPLHF.

The CDR3 loop is CASSQGVFYEQYF. The CDR3 region has the DNA TGTGCCAGCAGCCAGGGTGTGTTCTACGAGCAGTACTTC. The gene calls are TRBV2 and TRBJ2-7, with a possible D match to TRBD1 (5 bases). V lost 6 bases, J lost 3 bases, and 12 bases lay in between. The CDR3 has 13 amino acids. The germline gives CDR1 SNHLY, CDR2 FYNNEI.

CDR3 sequence reads: CASTEAGQGGYGYTF. CDR3 DNA sequence: TGTGCCAGCACCGAAGCTGGACAGGGGGGCTATGGCTACACCTTC. This chain joins TRBV6-2 or TRBV6-3 and TRBJ1-2; TRBD1 agrees at 10 bases. Germline V gives CDR1 MNHEY, CDR2 SVGEGT. CDR3 length: 15 residues. V dropped 7 bases and J dropped 4; count of bases not matched to a gene: 9.

This clonotype showed up just a few times. CDR3 loop: CASSNDRGYRETQYF. CDR3 nucleotides: TGTGCCAGCAGCAACGACAGGGGGTACAGAGAGACCCAGTACTTC. V is TRBV5-6 and J is TRBJ2-5; TRBD1 matches at 9 bases. The trim removed 4 bases at V and 4 bases at J, leaving 8 bases unmatched. Germline CDR1 SGHDT, CDR2 YYEEEE. The CDR3 runs 15 residues.

This CDR3 reads CASSWNTQYF. DNA of the CDR3: TGTGCCAGCAGCTGGAATACGCAGTATTTT. This sequence joins TRBV12-3 or TRBV12-4 and TRBJ2-3; no reliable D call. V was clipped by 6 bases and J by 7 bases, with 5 bases between them. The CDR3 totals 10 residues.

This chain joins TRBV5-1 and TRBJ2-3; D is tentatively TRBD1 or TRBD2 (5 bases each). The germline V and J ends were trimmed by 4 bases and 1 base, with 10 bases remaining between them. There are 14 residues in the CDR3. CDR1 is SGHRS, CDR2 YFSETQ, per germline. This CDR3 reads CASSRDGRTDTQYF. The CDR3 DNA reads as TGCGCCAGCAGCAGGGACGGGCGCACAGATACGCAGTATTTT. The full variable domain, rest sourced from reference TRBV5-1 and TRBJ2-3, is KAGVTQTPRYLIKTRGQQVTLSCSPISGHRSVSWYQQTPGQGLQFLFEYFSETQRNKGNFPGRFSGRQFSNSRSEMNVSTLELGDSALYLCASSRDGRTDTQYFGPGTRLTVL.

This clonotype was detected a few times. This chain uses TRBV6-2 or TRBV6-3 with TRBJ2-7; D may be TRBD1 (6 bases). Germline CDR1 is MNHEY and CDR2 is SVGEGT. The length of the CDR3 is 14 residues. With 6 bases removed from V and 4 bases from J, the gap between germline ends came to 16 bases. In DNA, the CDR3 is TGTGCCAGCAGCGGACAGAGGAGTGTTTACGAGCAGTACTTC. This encodes CASSGQRSVYEQYF.

This clonotype was recorded a few times. CDR3 in DNA: TGTGCCAGCAGCCACTGGGACAGGGCTAATGAAAAACTGTTTTTT. It specifies CASSHWDRANEKLFF. The gene calls are TRBV14 and TRBJ1-4; 9 nucleotides align to TRBD1. Germline V lookup: CDR1 SGHDN, CDR2 FVKESK. The length of the CDR3 is 15 residues. Losses at the gene ends were 3 bases for V and 3 bases for J; bases not matched to a gene: 2.

The chain is built from TRBV2 and TRBJ2-2, with D possibly called TRBD1 or TRBD2 (6 bases each). This CDR3 comprises 15 residues. CDR1 and CDR2 from the germline V gene are SNHLY and FYNNEI. V gave up 6 bases and J gave up 4 bases, with 15 bases separating them. CDR3 sequence reads: CASSLGGSGTGELFF. CDR3 DNA sequence: TGTGCCAGCAGCCTAGGGGGGTCAGGCACCGGGGAGCTGTTTTTT.

This clonotype was seen a few times. V and J are TRBV6-2 or TRBV6-3 and TRBJ2-1, with 12 nucleotides matching TRBD2. The CDR3 totals 17 residues. Trimming at V came to 0 bases and at J to 4 bases, leaving 4 bases not matched to a gene. Germline-derived CDR1 and CDR2 are MNHEY and SVGEGT. The CDR3 is CASSYSIGTSGYNEQFF. The CDR3 DNA sequence: TGTGCCAGCAGTTACTCGATCGGGACTAGCGGGTACAATGAGCAGTTCTTC.

Relative to its sample, this clonotype is medium-sized. This rearrangement joins TRBV6-5 to TRBJ2-1; no definite D call. CDR1 MNHEY and CDR2 SVGAGI come from the germline V gene. The CDR3 contains 15 residues. Trimming removed 10 bases from V and 7 bases from J, with 23 bases in between. CDR3 region: CATKRSTLLANEQFF. The DNA for the CDR3 is TGTGCCACCAAGAGATCTACCCTTCTTGCAAATGAGCAGTTCTTC.

The V call is TRBV10-3, the J call TRBJ2-7, with D possibly being TRBD2 (6 bases). The germline gives CDR1 ENHRY, CDR2 SYGVKD. Trimming took off 11 bases at V and 2 bases at J, with 13 bases between the two ends. The CDR3 runs to 12 residues. CDR3 region: CAGGTDPYEQYF. In nucleotides, the CDR3 is TGTGCCGGTGGGACTGACCCCTACGAGCAGTACTTC.

This clonotype is medium-sized by share. V gene TRBV29-1 combines with J gene TRBJ1-1, with 10 positions matching TRBD1. Germline CDR1 is SQVTM and CDR2 is ANQGSEA. The junction had 7 bases not matched to a gene; V was cut back by 8 bases and J by 1 base. The CDR3 spans 14 residues. The CDR3 region has the DNA TGCAGCATCCGACAGGGGGCCCAGAACACTGAAGCTTTCTTT. Its protein product is CSIRQGAQNTEAFF.